The rows below give T cell receptor beta chains drawn from one sample of a study of shared clonotypes between healthy human individuals. Method: immunoSEQ multiplex PCR; TCRdb's copy keeps in-frame clones and lacks some. The data contain some 2,100,000 clones, more than 85% of them singletons. The material sequenced was naive CD8+ T cells from PBMCs. The receptors come from a man between 18 and 35 years old in good health. Some clones in this sample may be carry-over from other donors' samples. The CDR3 runs from the conserved cysteine through the conserved F or W.

V	J	CDR3
TRBV9	TRBJ2-1	CASSETTGHIIPTSGDEQFF
TRBV7-6	TRBJ1-1	CAVLGGDLNTEAFF
TRBV11-3	TRBJ1-1	CASSPRAGTEAFF
TRBV10-3	TRBJ1-4	CAIRPGGTNEKLFF
TRBV15	TRBJ1-3	CATRGFNTIYF
TRBV9	TRBJ1-1	CASSVERGTEAFF
TRBV19	TRBJ2-7	CASSIEEGYEQYF
TRBV6-1	TRBJ2-1	CASSFRTGGWEQFF
TRBV27	TRBJ2-2	CASRRSTHSNTGELFF
TRBV27	TRBJ2-7	CASRVLTNLDEQYF
TRBV11-2	TRBJ2-1	CASSLASSSQDEQFF
TRBV5-6	TRBJ2-7	CASSSDPGLAHEQYF
TRBV27	TRBJ2-7	CASTRWPLGEQYF
TRBV19	TRBJ2-1	CASSPGDLSGRQFF
TRBV14	TRBJ2-7	CASSQAKAGGNYEQYF
TRBV11-2	TRBJ2-7	CASSSPYEQYF